This paragraph reports one T cell receptor (beta chain). Its matching antigen is unknown. CDR1 SGHAT and CDR2 FQNNGV come from the germline V gene. The CDR3 runs to 16 residues. Deletions cut 1 base from V and 0 bases from J, with 10 bases between. This entry is derived from a study of Tregs in tolerant kidney transplant recipients. Study-wide results and caveats: Changing PCR primers prevented nucleotide comparison between some patients' samples.

Assay: immunoSEQ multiplex PCR; the TCRdb copy retains only in-frame clones and omits some. The profile shows some 66,000 clones, about nine tenths of them singletons. The rearrangement joins TRBV11-2 to TRBJ2-1; a possible D gene is TRBD2 (5 bases). This material consisted of CD8+ T cells from blood, taken before the transplant. The receptor was isolated from a human donor who received a combined kidney and bone marrow transplant. For the CDR3, the DNA is TGTGCCAGCAGCTTAGTCTTAGGGAGCTCCTACAATGAGCAGTTCTTC. Translation: CASSLVLGSSYNEQFF.